A selection of T cell receptor beta chains follows, all from one sample in a study of shared clonotypes between healthy human individuals. Profiled with immunoSEQ multiplex PCR; TCRdb holds only in-frame clones, not every one. The sample lists 2,500,000 or so clones, around nine tenths seen once, with more than 0.12% in the top ten. The sample consisted of naive CD4+ T cells sorted from blood. The receptors here all came from a young man in good health. CDR3s include the opening cysteine and the closing phenylalanine or tryptophan. The D gene is left open where the match is weak. Clone size appears in some rows only: once, few, many, or a class for an expanded clone.

len	v_gene	abundance	d_gene	j_gene	CDR3nt	CDR3aa
12	TRBV2	-	-	TRBJ2-7	TGTGCCAGCAGTTTCGGGGCCTACGAGCAGTACTTC	CASSFGAYEQYF
13	TRBV6-5	-	-	TRBJ1-2	TGTGCCAGCAGGCGAGCCCCTAACTATGGCTACACCTTC	CASRRAPNYGYTF
13	TRBV6-4	once	-	TRBJ2-1	TGTGCCAGCAGTGCATCCGTGGGCTGGTGGCAGTTCTTC	CASSASVGWWQFF
14	TRBV30	-	-	TRBJ2-7	TGTGCCTGGAGTGTAATCGGAGGGGCCTACGAGCAGTACTTC	CAWSVIGGAYEQYF
14	TRBV2	-	TRBD2	TRBJ2-2	TGTGCCAGCAGAGGGACTAGTGGCACCGGGGAGCTGTTTTTT	CASRGTSGTGELFF
16	TRBV4-3	-	-	TRBJ1-2	TGCGCCAGCAGCCTCATCATAGGGAATACTGGCTATGGCTACACCTTC	CASSLIIGNTGYGYTF
16	TRBV5-1	-	TRBD2	TRBJ2-2	TGCGCCAGCAGCTTGACTAGCGGCGCGAACACCGGGGAGCTGTTTTTT	CASSLTSGANTGELFF
14	TRBV2	-	-	TRBJ1-5	TGTGCCAGCAGTCCGGACAGCGGCAATCAGCCCCAGCATTTT	CASSPDSGNQPQHF
13	TRBV2	-	-	TRBJ1-2	TGTGCCAGCAGTGTGGACGTAAACTATGGCTACACCTTC	CASSVDVNYGYTF
12	TRBV2	few	-	TRBJ1-1	TGTGCCAGCAGTGTCGGGACGGCGAAAGCTTTCTTT	CASSVGTAKAFF
16	TRBV2	-	TRBD2	TRBJ2-5	TGTGCCAGCAGTGCTGGGCTAGCGGGGACTCAAGAGACCCAGTACTTC	CASSAGLAGTQETQYF
17	TRBV7-6	-	-	TRBJ2-1	TGTGCCAGCAGCTTAGGCTTCCAGGGGAGCTCCTACAATGAGCAGTTCTTC	CASSLGFQGSSYNEQFF
12	TRBV18	-	-	TRBJ2-7	TGTGCCAGCTCTGGGGGCAGCTACGAGCAGTACTTC	CASSGGSYEQYF
15	TRBV28	-	-	TRBJ1-4	TGTGCCAGCAGTTTATACGCCGCAACTAATGAAAAACTGTTTTTT	CASSLYAATNEKLFF
15	TRBV7-9	-	-	TRBJ2-7	TGTGCCAGCAGCCTAAATCCCGGGACGTCCTACGAGCAGTACTTC	CASSLNPGTSYEQYF
12	TRBV7-3	once	-	TRBJ1-4	TGTGCCAGCAGCTTAGGGCATGAAAAACTGTTTTTT	CASSLGHEKLFF
15	TRBV11-2	-	TRBD1	TRBJ2-7	TGTGCCAGCAGCCCCTTGACAGGGCACTCCTACGAGCAGTACTTC	CASSPLTGHSYEQYF
15	TRBV9	-	-	TRBJ1-4	TGTGCCAGCAGCGTGGGCACCGGGCCCGGGGAAAAACTGTTTTTT	CASSVGTGPGEKLFF
16	TRBV7-2	-	-	TRBJ2-2	TGTGCCAGCAGCTTACAAGGGGGTAGGGTCACCGGGGAGCTGTTTTTT	CASSLQGGRVTGELFF
14	TRBV28	once	-	TRBJ1-6	TGTGCCAGCAGACCGGGGACCATTAATTCACCCCTCCACTTT	CASRPGTINSPLHF
13	TRBV18	-	-	TRBJ2-7	TGTGCCAGCTCACCGCCCATGGGGAACGAGCAGTACTTC	CASSPPMGNEQYF
17	TRBV5-1	-	TRBD2	TRBJ2-3	TGCGCCAGCAGCTTGTGGACTAGCGGGAGCGGCACAGATACGCAGTATTTT	CASSLWTSGSGTDTQYF
15	TRBV10-3	-	-	TRBJ2-7	TGTGCCATCGGGGACCCAACAGATATAGGCTACGAGCAGTACTTC	CAIGDPTDIGYEQYF
16	TRBV6-6	-	TRBD2	TRBJ2-2	TGTGCCAGCATCCTGGGACTAGCGGGATTCGCCGGGGAGCTGTTTTTT	CASILGLAGFAGELFF
13	TRBV5-1	-	-	TRBJ1-1	TGCGCCAGCAGCTTGGCGCCGAACACTGAAGCTTTCTTT	CASSLAPNTEAFF
13	TRBV30	-	-	TRBJ2-7	TGTGCCTGGAGTAGACAGGTTCGGAACGAGCAGTACTTC	CAWSRQVRNEQYF
15	TRBV7-2	-	TRBD1	TRBJ2-7	TGTGCCAGCAGCTTAGGACAGGGAACAAGACACGAGCAGTACTTC	CASSLGQGTRHEQYF
11	TRBV6-5	-	-	TRBJ2-7	TGTGCCAGCGGAAATAACTACGAGCAGTACTTC	CASGNNYEQYF
16	TRBV5-1	-	-	TRBJ2-5	TGCGCCAGCAGCTGGGGCGGGGCACTAGTAAAAGAGACCCAGTACTTC	CASSWGGALVKETQYF
14	TRBV27	-	-	TRBJ2-7	TGTGCCAGCAGTTTGCGGCGGGACTCCTACGAGCAGTACTTC	CASSLRRDSYEQYF
17	TRBV6-1	-	TRBD1	TRBJ2-1	TGTGCCAGCAGTGTCTTTGGGGGACAGGGGGTCTACAATGAGCAGTTCTTC	CASSVFGGQGVYNEQFF
12	TRBV30	-	-	TRBJ1-1	TGTGCCTGGAGTGTACAGGGTGTTGAAGCTTTCTTT	CAWSVQGVEAFF